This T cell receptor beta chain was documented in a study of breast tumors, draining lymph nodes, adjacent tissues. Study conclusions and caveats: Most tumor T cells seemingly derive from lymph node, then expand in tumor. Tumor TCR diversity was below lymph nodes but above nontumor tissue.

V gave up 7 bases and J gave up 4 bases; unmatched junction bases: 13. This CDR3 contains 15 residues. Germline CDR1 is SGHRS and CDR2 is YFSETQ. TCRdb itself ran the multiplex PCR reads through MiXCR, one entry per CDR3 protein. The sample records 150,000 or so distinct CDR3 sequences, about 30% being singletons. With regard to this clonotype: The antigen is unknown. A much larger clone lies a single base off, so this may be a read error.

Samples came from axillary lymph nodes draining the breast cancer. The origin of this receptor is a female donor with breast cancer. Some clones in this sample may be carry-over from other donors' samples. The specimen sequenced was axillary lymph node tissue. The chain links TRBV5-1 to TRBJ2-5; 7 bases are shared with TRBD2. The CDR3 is CASGSREGFGETQYF. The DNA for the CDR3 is TGCGCCAGCGGTTCAAGGGAGGGGTTCGGAGAGACCCAGTACTTC.